One TCR beta chain is described in this entry. The entry originates in a study of blood T cell repertoires in COVID-19. Here immunoSEQ multiplex PCR was the method, and the copy in TCRdb shows in-frame clones only, minus some. The data hold some 48,000 clones, with 82% observed a single time. There are 15 residues in the CDR3. The V and J ends lost 4 bases and 6 bases, in that order; junction bases with no gene match: 9. Germline CDR1 reads MGHDK; CDR2 reads SYGVNS. This chain links TRBV25-1 with TRBJ1-1; 9 nucleotides align to TRBD1. The clonotype comes from a human donor with acute or convalescent COVID-19. The donor label of this sample is uncertain. Sequenced sample: peripheral blood. DNA of the CDR3: TGTGCCAGCAGTGGAACCGGACAGGGGAGGCCTGAAGCTTTCTTT. It translates to CASSGTGQGRPEAFF.